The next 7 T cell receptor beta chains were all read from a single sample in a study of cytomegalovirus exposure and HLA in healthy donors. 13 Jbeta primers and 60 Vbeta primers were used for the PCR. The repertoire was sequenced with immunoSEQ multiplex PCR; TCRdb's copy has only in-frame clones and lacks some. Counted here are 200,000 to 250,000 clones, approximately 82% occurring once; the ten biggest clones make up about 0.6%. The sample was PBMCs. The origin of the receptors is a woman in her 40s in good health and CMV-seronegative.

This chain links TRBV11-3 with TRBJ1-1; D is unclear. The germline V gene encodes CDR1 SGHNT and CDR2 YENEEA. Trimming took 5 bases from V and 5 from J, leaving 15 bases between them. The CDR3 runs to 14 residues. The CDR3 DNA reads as TGTGCCAGCAGCCCATCCCCAAGCCATACTGAAGCTTTCTTT. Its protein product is CASSPSPSHTEAFF.

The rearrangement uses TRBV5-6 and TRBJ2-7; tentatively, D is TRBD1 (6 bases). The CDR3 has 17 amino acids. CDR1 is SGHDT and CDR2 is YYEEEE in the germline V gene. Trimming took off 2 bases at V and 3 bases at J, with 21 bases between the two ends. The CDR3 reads CASSFWTALTLNYEQYF. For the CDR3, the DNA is TGTGCCAGCAGCTTCTGGACAGCCTTAACACTTAACTACGAGCAGTACTTC.

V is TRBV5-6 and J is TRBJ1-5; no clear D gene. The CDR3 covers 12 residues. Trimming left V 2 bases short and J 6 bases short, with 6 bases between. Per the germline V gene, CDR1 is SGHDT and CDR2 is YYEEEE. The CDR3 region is CASSLWLQPQHF. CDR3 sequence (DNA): TGTGCCAGCAGCTTATGGCTTCAGCCCCAGCATTTT.

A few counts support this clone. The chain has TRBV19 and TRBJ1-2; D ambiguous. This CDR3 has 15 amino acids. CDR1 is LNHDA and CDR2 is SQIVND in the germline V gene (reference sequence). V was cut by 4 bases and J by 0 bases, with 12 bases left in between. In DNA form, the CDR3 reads TGTGCCAGTAGTACCGAGACACGTGCTAACTATGGCTACACCTTC. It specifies CASSTETRANYGYTF.

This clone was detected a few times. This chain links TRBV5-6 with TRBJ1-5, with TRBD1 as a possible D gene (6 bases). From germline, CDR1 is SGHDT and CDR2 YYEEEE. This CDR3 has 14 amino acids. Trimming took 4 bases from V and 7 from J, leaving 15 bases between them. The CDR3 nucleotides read TGTGCCAGCAGCGCGACAGGTCACAAACAGCCCCAGCATTTT. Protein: CASSATGHKQPQHF.

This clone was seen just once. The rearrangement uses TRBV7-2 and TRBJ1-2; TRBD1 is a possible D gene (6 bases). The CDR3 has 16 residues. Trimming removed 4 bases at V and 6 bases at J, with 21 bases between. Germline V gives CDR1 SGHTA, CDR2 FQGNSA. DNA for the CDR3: TGTGCCAGCAGCTCGACACGACAGGTTCAAAGGAATGGCTACACCTTC. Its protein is CASSSTRQVQRNGYTF.

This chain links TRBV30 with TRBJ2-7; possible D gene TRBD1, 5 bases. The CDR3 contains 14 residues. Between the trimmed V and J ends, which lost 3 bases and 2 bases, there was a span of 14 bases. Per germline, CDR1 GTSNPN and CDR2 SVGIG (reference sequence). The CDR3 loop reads CAWRPPGLAYEQYF. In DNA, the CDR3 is TGTGCCTGGAGGCCCCCAGGGCTAGCCTACGAGCAGTACTTC.